The next 13 T cell receptor beta chains were all read from a single sample in a study of blood T cell repertoires in COVID-19 (dated by TCRdb to about 2020). Library preparation was by the immunoSEQ multiplex PCR assay. TCRdb carries this immuneACCESS record with in-frame sequences only. Its versions omit some clonotypes, under half of them owing to an unresolved V gene in the studies checked, with the rest unexplained. This sample is represented by roughly 35,000 clones; 85% to 90% of them were singletons. 9.5% to 13% of the sample is in the top ten clones. Sequencing was done on a sample of peripheral blood. All receptors come from a man between 65 and 79 years old with acute or convalescent COVID-19.

The count of this clone is one. The chain is built from TRBV19 and TRBJ1-5; no reliable D call. Germline CDR1 reads LNHDA; CDR2 reads SQIVND (reference sequence). The CDR3 runs to 14 residues. Trimming pared 7 bases from V and 1 base from J, leaving 11 bases between. CDR3: CASMQWESNQPQHF. DNA of the CDR3: TGTGCCAGTATGCAATGGGAGAGCAATCAGCCCCAGCATTTT.

DNA for the CDR3: TGTGCCAGCAGCCAAGAAGGCGGTGGTGAGCAGTTCTTC. It yields the protein CASSQEGGGEQFF. The chain has TRBV3-1 (or the pseudogene TRBV3-2) and TRBJ2-1; no clear D gene. Trimming took off 0 bases at V and 9 bases at J, with 9 bases between the two ends. This CDR3 is built from 13 residues. CDR1 is LGHDT and CDR2 is YNNKEL in the germline V gene (reference sequence).

The rearrangement joins TRBV18 to TRBJ1-5; D ambiguous. V lost 2 bases, J lost 0 bases, and 8 bases lay in between. The germline V gene encodes CDR1 KGHSH and CDR2 LQKENI. This CDR3 is 15 amino acids long. The CDR3 DNA is TGTGCCAGCTCACCAGCGGCGAATAGCAATCAGCCCCAGCATTTT. Translation: CASSPAANSNQPQHF.

This chain links TRBV18 with TRBJ2-7; 7 nucleotides agree with TRBD1. The CDR3 loop spans 14 amino acids. Germline V gene data show CDR1 as KGHSH and CDR2 as LQKENI. J gave up 0 bases and V 3 bases, and 2 bases lay outside the gene matches. The CDR3 DNA reads as TGTGCCAGCTCACCTGGGACAGACTCCTACGAGCAGTACTTC. Translation gives CASSPGTDSYEQYF.

The chain links TRBV12-3 or TRBV12-4 to TRBJ1-2; D is possibly TRBD1 (6 bases). This CDR3 is built from 13 residues. Trimming cost V 3 bases and J 8 bases, with 13 bases left between them. The chain's CDR3 is CASSLVQGYGYTF. The CDR3 DNA reads as TGTGCCAGCAGTTTGGTACAGGGATACGGCTACACCTTC.

V gene TRBV24-1 combines with J gene TRBJ2-1, with 9 bases aligning to TRBD1. Germline values: CDR1 KGHDR, CDR2 SFDVKD. This CDR3 has 17 residues. V shed 4 bases and J 3 bases; nucleotides not matched to a gene: 9. CDR3: CATSDLIPGQGYNEQFF. CDR3 coding DNA: TGTGCCACCAGTGACCTCATACCGGGACAGGGCTACAATGAGCAGTTCTTC.

This chain uses TRBV11-1 with TRBJ2-5; 9 nucleotides agree with TRBD1. Germline-derived CDR1 and CDR2 are SGHAT and FQDESV (reference sequence). The CDR3 is 14 residues long. V shed 5 bases and J 2 bases; nucleotides not matched to a gene: 3. In DNA, the CDR3 is TGTGCCAGCAGCCCGGGGACAGGGCAAGAGACCCAGTACTTC. Amino acids: CASSPGTGQETQYF.

The chain employs TRBV15 and TRBJ2-7, with TRBD1 identical over 10 bases. The CDR3 is made up of 15 amino acids. The junction had 9 bases not matched to a gene; V was cut back by 3 bases and J by 7 bases. CDR1 LNHNV and CDR2 YYDKDF come from the germline V gene (reference sequence). The CDR3 region has the DNA TGTGCCACCAGCAGGGGACAGGGGAGTCAACGAGAGCAGTACTTC. This translates into CATSRGQGSQREQYF. The full variable domain, with the rest looked up from reference TRBV15 and TRBJ2-7, is DAMVIQNPRYQVTQFGKPVTLSCSQTLNHNVMYWYQQKSSQAPKLLFHYYDKDFNNEADTPDNFQSRRPNTSFCFLDIRSPGLGDTAMYLCATSRGQGSQREQYFGPGTRLTVT.

This chain joins TRBV21-1 and TRBJ1-1; TRBD1 reflects the table's D call only, with no check against the DNA. TRBV21-1 is noted as a pseudogene. This CDR3 has 12 residues. As DNA, the CDR3 is TGTGCCAGCGGACACCCCATTACTGAAGCTTTCTTT. Its translation: CASGHPITEAFF.

The CDR3 DNA follows: TGCGCCAGCAGCCAAGACCGGGGATCCACTGAAGCTTTCTTT. Amino acid sequence: CASSQDRGSTEAFF. The chain links TRBV4-3 to TRBJ1-1, with D unresolved. Germline lookup yields CDR1 LGHNA and CDR2 YSLEER. Trimming stripped 0 bases from V and 4 bases from J, with 9 bases between. The CDR3 runs 14 residues.

The chain joins TRBV2 to TRBJ2-7; D unclear. CDR3 size: 14 residues. V was clipped by 6 bases and J by 3 bases, with 15 bases between them. Germline assignment: CDR1 SNHLY and CDR2 FYNNEI. CDR3 in amino acids: CASRRLVNHYEQYF. In DNA form, the CDR3 reads TGTGCCAGCAGAAGGCTAGTGAACCACTACGAGCAGTACTTC.

The chain joins TRBV7-6 to TRBJ2-5; no firm D call. This CDR3 has 15 residues. Germline CDR1 reads SGHVS; CDR2 reads FNYEAQ. V was clipped by 2 bases and J by 1 base, with 11 bases between them. The CDR3 region is CASSLPAGSQETQYF. The CDR3 coding sequence is TGTGCCAGCAGCTTACCGGCAGGTTCCCAAGAGACCCAGTACTTC.

This sequence joins TRBV6-5 and TRBJ1-4, with 10 bases fitting TRBD1. In germline, CDR1 is MNHEY, CDR2 SVGAGI. The CDR3 loop spans 16 amino acids. V was pared by 4 bases and J by 8 bases, with 10 bases of the junction left unmatched. The CDR3 DNA reads TGTGCCAGCAGTTTTTCAGGACAGGGGGAGGAGGAAAAACTGTTTTTT. As protein: CASSFSGQGEEEKLFF.